This T cell receptor beta chain stems from a study of monozygotic twins with inflammatory bowel disease (dated by TCRdb to the late 2010s). Concerning the study at large: In total, roughly 28 monozygotic twin pairs made up the full study: 19 Danish pairs, all IBD-discordant, plus nine German pairs, of which four were IBD-concordant and five were IBD-discordant. Each individual had, on average, about 151 000 unique TCRalpha sequences and 181 000 unique TCRbeta sequences available for analysis. Within discordant pairs, disease-associated traits were sought mainly by comparing IBD patients with their genetically identical healthy co-twins. General findings and caveats noted by the study authors: The results gave no support for a single strong signal or clonotype linked to IBD. IBD patients had lower TCRbeta repertoire diversity, measured by the inverse Simpson index, than their healthy co-twins. No difference in repertoire similarity was observed between concordant and discordant twins, possibly owing to limited statistical power. The analysis was unable to tell different T cell subtypes apart. Compared with healthy twins, IBD patients had fewer clonotypes in common with other individuals, a difference most pronounced in patients showing signs of disease activity. Because patients were on differing immunosuppressive treatments, the repertoires may have picked up extra background noise and inter-individual variability.

As for this clonotype: Its recognized antigen is unknown.

From each donor, an approximately 2.3 ml peripheral blood sample was drawn into PAXgene tubes and stored at -80 degrees C. Without any T cell sorting, total RNA was extracted from whole blood using the PAXgene blood miRNA kit on an automated QIAcube. Peripheral blood from monozygotic twin pairs, either concordant or discordant for inflammatory bowel disease, underwent deep TCRalpha and TCRbeta repertoire profiling that used unique molecular barcoding. Smoking habits were recorded for all twin pairs, and individuals were classified as current, former or never smokers. Via the germline V gene, CDR1 is SGHDT and CDR2 YYEEEE. From cysteine to phenylalanine, the CDR3 is 15 amino acids long. DNA was not recorded. Library prep was done by 5' RACE. Each TCR library was prepared from roughly 3.5 ug of total RNA. For each sample, cDNA synthesis with SMARTScribe reverse transcriptase was split into eight separate reactions. Unique molecular identifiers containing a 6-nucleotide sample barcode were introduced through template switching during cDNA synthesis. Two nested PCRs of roughly 15 and 9 cycles amplified the TCRalpha and TCRbeta cDNA, and bead purification followed each PCR. Before amplification, cDNA was treated with uracil DNA-glycosylase and purified using the QIAquick PCR purification kit. The second PCR was the step at which Illumina TruSeq-compatible adapters and sample-specific barcodes were added. TapeStation and Qubit were used to check library quality and concentration, and 5 ng of each library went into the pool. Sequencing of pooled libraries was carried out on an Illumina HiSeq2500 single-index Rapid Run using 2 x 100 bp reads and custom sequencing primers. The source study handled its data this way. MiGEC version 1.2.6 was used for UMI-based consensus assembly, which corrected PCR and sequencing errors. MiXCR version 2.1.1 handled V(D)J alignment, clonotype assembly and CDR3 extraction. Gene usage, clonotype sharing and MAIT/NKT TCR abundance were normalised by analysing the top 1000, 10 000 and 20 000 clonotypes per sample. After downsampling to 27 000 UMIs, diversity was calculated as the inverse Simpson index using the vegan R package. Paired Mann-Whitney U tests on discordant twin pairs were used, with Benjamini-Hochberg multiple-testing correction. Following reprocessing of the reads by TCRdb, the data hold one row per CDR3 protein sequence and no DNA is available. In this record, the V and J calls reflect TCRdb's handling and not the investigators' own analysis. This sample's listing comprises approximately 390,000 distinct CDR3 sequences. 2% to 3% of the sample is taken by the ten largest.

Recombination linked TRBV5-6 to TRBJ2-5; there is no DNA to check the TCRdb D call of TRBD1. This TCR was sampled from a human donor with ulcerative colitis or Crohn's disease, or a healthy co-twin of an affected twin (not recorded which). Sequences were obtained from blood. This receptor has the CDR3 CASSLGTRVGETQYF.